A single sample gave rise to the 28 T cell receptor beta chains below, sequenced in a study of CD8+CD57+ T cells in acquired aplastic anemia. Genomic DNA was employed as the template in profiling TCR beta VDJ and CDR3. TCRdb recomputed calls from the reads with MiXCR, one row per CDR3 protein. The sample lists 150,000 or so distinct CDR3 sequences; 60% to 70% were seen once. The sample comprised sorted CD4+, CD8+, or CD8+CD57+ T cells (not recorded which) from PBMCs. Every receptor here comes from a human donor in good health.

V and J are TRBV7-9 and TRBJ1-1; 7 bases map to TRBD1. There are 14 residues in the CDR3. Trimming removed 3 bases from V and 4 bases from J; junction bases left unmatched: 5. Germline V gives CDR1 SEHNR, CDR2 FQNEAQ (reference sequence). DNA for the CDR3: TGTGCCAGCAGCTTCAGGGGGGGGGGCACTGAAGCTTTCTTT. Translating gives CASSFRGGGTEAFF.

The gene calls are TRBV13 and TRBJ2-7; unclear D gene. Germline assignment: CDR1 PRHDT and CDR2 FYEKMQ (reference sequence). V was clipped by 0 bases and J by 2 bases, with 8 bases between them. This CDR3 is built from 14 residues. CDR3 sequence: CASSLGVTAYEQYF. The CDR3 bases are TGTGCCAGCAGCTTAGGGGTGACCGCCTACGAGCAGTACTTC.

This clonotype was picked up one time. The rearrangement links TRBV20-1 to TRBJ2-2; D is perhaps TRBD1 or TRBD2 (5 bases each). Trimming took 5 bases from V and 8 from J, leaving 18 bases between them. The CDR3 extends over 14 amino acids. CDR1 DFQATT and CDR2 SNEGSKA come from the germline V gene (reference sequence). CDR3 residues: CSAQGALPRGELFF. The CDR3, as DNA: TGCAGTGCTCAGGGAGCTCTACCGAGAGGGGAGCTGTTTTTT.

This chain uses TRBV2 with TRBJ1-5, with 8 bases identical to TRBD1. Germline V gene lookup returns CDR1 SNHLY and CDR2 FYNNEI. The junction had 5 bases not matched to a gene; V was cut back by 7 bases and J by 0 bases. CDR3 length equals 15 residues. The DNA for the CDR3 is TGTGCCAGCAATGGGGACAGGAATAGCAATCAGCCCCAGCATTTT. Amino acid sequence: CASNGDRNSNQPQHF. Together with reference TRBV2 and TRBJ1-5, the CDR3 gives the full variable domain: EPEVTQTPSHQVTQMGQEVILRCVPISNHLYFYWYRQILGQKVEFLVSFYNNEISEKSEIFDDQFSVERPDGSNFTLKIRSTKLEDSAMYFCASNGDRNSNQPQHFGDGTRLSIL.

This clonotype was observed at least ten times. The CDR3 protein is CASSLVGEILYEQYF. The CDR3, as DNA: TGTGCCAGCAGCTTAGTGGGGGAGATACTCTACGAGCAGTACTTC. The rearrangement uses TRBV7-8 and TRBJ2-7, with D perhaps assigned TRBD1 or TRBD2 (5 bases each). V gave up 1 base and J gave up 3 bases, with 13 bases separating them. Germline CDR1 is SGHVS and CDR2 is FQNEAQ. The CDR3 contains 15 residues.

The chain recombines TRBV20-1 with TRBJ2-7; D may be TRBD1 (5 bases). The CDR3 runs 14 residues. The germline V gene has CDR1 DFQATT and CDR2 SNEGSKA (reference sequence). Between the trimmed V and J ends, which lost 0 bases and 3 bases, there was a span of 12 bases. The CDR3: CSARDPRQGYEQYF. CDR3 nucleotide sequence: TGCAGTGCTAGAGATCCGCGGCAGGGCTACGAGCAGTACTTC.

This clonotype turned up a few times. This sequence joins TRBV7-3 and TRBJ2-5, with TRBD2 identical over 10 bases. V was pared by 5 bases and J by 5 bases, with 8 bases of the junction left unmatched. Germline loops: CDR1 SGHTA, CDR2 FQGTGA. This CDR3 comprises 15 residues. The CDR3 loop reads CASSATSGTGETQYF. CDR3 coding DNA: TGTGCCAGCAGCGCCACTAGCGGGACGGGGGAGACCCAGTACTTC.

This clonotype was observed a handful of times. V gene TRBV7-6 combines with J gene TRBJ2-5, with D uncertain. CDR3 size: 13 residues. Germline CDR1 SGHVS, CDR2 FNYEAQ. V lost 3 bases to trimming and J lost 2 bases, with 7 bases between them. The CDR3 sequence is CASSFGRQETQYF. The DNA of the CDR3 is TGTGCCAGCAGCTTCGGCAGGCAAGAGACCCAGTACTTC. Full variable domain (rest looked up from reference TRBV7-6 and TRBJ2-5): GAGVSQSPRYKVTKRGQDVALRCDPISGHVSLYWYRQALGQGPEFLTYFNYEAQQDKSGLPNDRFSAERPEGSISTLTIQRTEQRDSAMYRCASSFGRQETQYFGPGTRLLVL.

The rearrangement joins TRBV24-1 to TRBJ2-7; the match to TRBD1 covers 12 bases. Germline values: CDR1 KGHDR, CDR2 SFDVKD. The CDR3 extends over 16 amino acids. J gave up 5 bases and V 2 bases, and 6 bases lay outside the gene matches. The CDR3 is CATSDYPGTGGNEQYF. CDR3 sequence (DNA): TGTGCCACCAGTGATTACCCCGGGACAGGGGGCAACGAGCAGTACTTC.

CDR3 region: CASSFDRAEAFF. For the CDR3, the DNA is TGTGCCAGCAGCTTTGACAGAGCTGAAGCTTTCTTT. V gene TRBV7-8 combines with J gene TRBJ1-1; D is possibly TRBD1 (5 bases). This CDR3 contains 12 residues. The germline V gene has CDR1 SGHVS and CDR2 FQNEAQ. The germline V and J ends were trimmed by 3 bases and 6 bases, with 8 bases remaining between them. Combining the CDR3 with reference TRBV7-8 and TRBJ1-1 gives the whole variable domain GAGVSQSPRYKVAKRGQDVALRCDPISGHVSLFWYQQALGQGPEFLTYFQNEAQLDKSGLPSDRFFAERPEGSVSTLKIQRTQQEDSAVYLCASSFDRAEAFFGQGTRLTVV.

The gene calls are TRBV7-9 and TRBJ2-2, with D uncertain. The CDR3 is made up of 14 amino acids. V lost 3 bases, J lost 4 bases, and 9 bases lay in between. Germline CDR1 is SEHNR and CDR2 is FQNEAQ (reference sequence). The CDR3 sequence: CASSLKYFTGELFF. Here the CDR3 DNA reads TGTGCCAGCAGCTTGAAGTATTTCACCGGGGAGCTGTTTTTT.

The sample holds many counts of this clonotype. The chain joins TRBV6-2 or TRBV6-3 to TRBJ2-7, with D perhaps TRBD2 (7 bases). Per germline, CDR1 MNHEY and CDR2 SVGEGT. CDR3 size: 12 residues. V shed 8 bases and J shed 6 bases, with 14 bases lying between them. CDR3 in DNA: TGTGCCAGCCGCGGGGGCCTAGGCGAGCAGTACTTC. Its translation is CASRGGLGEQYF.

On this clonotype itself: At one end, the junction sequence differs from germline, possibly due to a read error. The V gene is TRBV6-1, the J gene TRBJ1-1; D call uncertain. CDR3 size: 11 residues. Germline values: CDR1 MNHNS, CDR2 SASEGT. CDR3 nucleotides: TGTGCCAGCAGTGAAGGGATCCGGGTCCCCTTT. This encodes CASSEGIRVPF.

This rearrangement joins TRBV19 to TRBJ2-7, with D possibly matching TRBD1 (5 bases). Germline CDR1 reads LNHDA; CDR2 reads SQIVND (reference sequence). The V end lost 7 bases, the J end lost 2 bases, and 15 bases lay between the germline ends. The CDR3 sequence is 14 residues long. The DNA of the CDR3 is TGTGCCAGTACGGTAGGTCCAGGGCCCTACGAGCAGTACTTC. Translated: CASTVGPGPYEQYF.

The V and J genes are TRBV7-9 and TRBJ1-1; D gene unclear. The CDR3 extends over 13 amino acids. Germline values: CDR1 SEHNR, CDR2 FQNEAQ (reference sequence). V shed 6 bases and J shed 1 base, with 9 bases lying between them. The CDR3 loop is CASRPVPNTEAFF. The CDR3 DNA follows: TGTGCCAGCAGACCAGTTCCGAACACTGAAGCTTTCTTT. The full variable domain, completed using reference TRBV7-9 and TRBJ1-1, is DTGVSQNPRHKITKRGQNVTFRCDPISEHNRLYWYRQTLGQGPEFLTYFQNEAQLEKSRLLSDRFSAERPKGSFSTLEIQRTEQGDSAMYLCASRPVPNTEAFFGQGTRLTVV.

This clonotype was counted ten times or more. The V gene is TRBV18, the J gene TRBJ2-7, with D perhaps matching TRBD2 (6 bases). Germline V gene lookup returns CDR1 KGHSH and CDR2 LQKENI. CDR3 length equals 14 residues. Trimming removed 2 bases at V and 3 bases at J, with 11 bases between. CDR3 sequence: CASSPRTGSYEQYF. CDR3 in DNA: TGTGCCAGCTCACCAAGAACCGGGAGCTACGAGCAGTACTTC.

This clonotype was counted at least ten times. This sequence joins TRBV14 and TRBJ2-7; tentative D call: TRBD2 (6 bases). Germline V gives CDR1 SGHDN, CDR2 FVKESK. The V end was cut by 0 bases, the J end by 2 bases, with 14 bases between. The CDR3 is made up of 16 amino acids. The CDR3 sequence is CASSQERGGEAYEQYF. CDR3 DNA: TGTGCCAGCAGCCAAGAACGCGGCGGGGAAGCCTACGAGCAGTACTTC. The variable domain in full, completed from reference TRBV14 and TRBJ2-7, reads EAGVTQFPSHSVIEKGQTVTLRCDPISGHDNLYWYRRVMGKEIKFLLHFVKESKQDESGMPNNRFLAERTGGTYSTLKVQPAELEDSGVYFCASSQERGGEAYEQYFGPGTRLTVT.

DNA of the CDR3: TGCAGTGCTAGAGATCCGGGACAATCTGGAAACACCATATATTTT. This translates into CSARDPGQSGNTIYF. The J gene is TRBJ1-3, the V gene TRBV20-1, with D possibly being TRBD1 (6 bases). CDR1 and CDR2 (germline): DFQATT, SNEGSKA (reference sequence). Trimming took 0 bases from V and 1 from J, leaving 10 bases between them. This CDR3 comprises 15 residues.

The genes are TRBV7-9 and TRBJ1-1; perhaps TRBD1 as D (6 bases). The CDR3 loop spans 12 amino acids. V dropped 7 bases and J dropped 9 bases, with 15 bases sitting between them. The germline CDR1 and CDR2 sequences are SEHNR and FQNEAQ (reference sequence). The CDR3 is CASNPIQGKAFF. The CDR3 nucleotides are TGTGCCAGCAACCCTATACAGGGTAAAGCTTTCTTT.

This clonotype was counted only a few times. This rearrangement joins TRBV4-1 to TRBJ1-6; 9 nucleotides match TRBD1. The V and J ends lost 3 bases and 11 bases, in that order; junction bases with no gene match: 8. CDR1 MGHRA and CDR2 YSYEKL come from the germline V gene. CDR3 size: 15 residues. CDR3 DNA sequence: TGCGCCAGCAGCCAGCCGGGACAGGGTCTACCACCCCTCCACTTT. Protein sequence: CASSQPGQGLPPLHF.

This chain uses TRBV7-2 with TRBJ2-7; D might be TRBD2 (5 bases). The V end was cut by 5 bases, the J end by 3 bases, with 11 bases between. In germline, CDR1 is SGHTA, CDR2 FQGNSA. The CDR3 is 13 amino acids. This CDR3 reads CASSPRRGYEQYF. CDR3 coding DNA: TGTGCCAGCAGCCCACGACGGGGCTACGAGCAGTACTTC.

The chain uses TRBV7-2 and TRBJ1-6; D is undetermined. The V end lost 3 bases, the J end lost 3 bases, and 0 bases lay between the germline ends. The length of the CDR3 is 12 residues. The V gene's germline CDR1 is SGHTA and CDR2 FQGNSA. DNA of the CDR3: TGTGCCAGCAGCTTCTATAATTCACCCCTCCACTTT. Amino acids: CASSFYNSPLHF.

This clonotype appeared many times. The chain carries TRBV19 and TRBJ2-1; 12 bases line up with TRBD2. The CDR3 is made up of 16 amino acids. Germline V gene data show CDR1 as LNHDA and CDR2 as SQIVND (reference sequence). Unmatched junction bases numbered 5, after V lost 2 bases and J lost 6 bases. DNA for the CDR3: TGTGCCAGTAGTATACCAAGGACTAGCGGGACCAATGAGCAGTTCTTC. Its protein is CASSIPRTSGTNEQFF.

This clonotype was observed once. V is TRBV2 and J is TRBJ2-5, with D tentatively TRBD2 (5 bases). The CDR3 has 13 residues. The germline V and J ends were trimmed by 6 bases and 6 bases, with 14 bases remaining between them. Germline CDR1 is SNHLY and CDR2 is FYNNEI. CDR3 DNA: TGTGCCAGCAGGTCCACCGGGATGCAGACCCAGTACTTC. Its translation is CASRSTGMQTQYF.

Details on this clonotype: A read error is likely, as this CDR3 ends without the conserved phenylalanine or tryptophan. V usage is TRBV7-6 and J usage is TRBJ2-7; D is unresolved. The germline V gene encodes CDR1 SGHVS and CDR2 FNYEAQ. Trimming left V 5 bases short and J 5 bases short, with 13 bases between. The CDR3 loop spans 13 amino acids. DNA of the CDR3: TGTGCCAGCAGCCCGACGGTTTGGGACGAGCAGTACTCC. This translates into CASSPTVWDEQYS.

The chain uses TRBV2 and TRBJ1-6; D gene unclear. CDR1 and CDR2 from the germline V gene are SNHLY and FYNNEI. There are 15 residues in the CDR3. The V end lost 10 bases, the J end lost 0 bases, and 13 bases lay between the germline ends. CDR3 nucleotides: TGTGCCACCCAGGCCGGGAGCTCCTATAATTCACCCCTCCACTTT. Its protein is CATQAGSSYNSPLHF.

In this sample, this clonotype turned up many times. The V call is TRBV4-1, the J call TRBJ1-6; D is perhaps TRBD1 (5 bases). Between the trimmed V and J ends, which lost 0 bases and 7 bases, there was a span of 16 bases. Germline-derived CDR1 and CDR2 are MGHRA and YSYEKL. The CDR3 loop spans 17 amino acids. The CDR3 nucleotides are TGCGCCAGCAGCCAAGAGATGGGACGGGCAATGAATTCACCCCTCCACTTT. This sequence encodes CASSQEMGRAMNSPLHF.

The chain recombines TRBV12-3 or TRBV12-4 with TRBJ2-4, with 10 positions matching TRBD2. V shed 5 bases, J shed 1 base, and the junction held 5 bases outside the gene matches. The CDR3 sequence is 16 residues long. CDR3 in amino acids: CASSPSGSGAKNIQYF. The CDR3 nucleotides are TGTGCCAGCAGTCCTAGCGGGAGTGGTGCCAAAAACATTCAGTACTTC.